These T cell receptor beta chains were read from a single sample in a study of blood T cells in healthy people across ages. TCRdb fed the 5' RACE reads into MiXCR, producing one record per CDR3 protein. The sample yields over a million distinct CDR3 sequences, approximately 59% seen once. Specimen: blood. The source is a man between 18 and 29 years old in good health. CDR3s include the opening cysteine and the closing phenylalanine or tryptophan. The order of the fields is J gene, D gene, V gene, clone size, CDR3 DNA, CDR3 protein. D genes are given only for firm matches. Only some rows state a clone size, as once, few, many or a class for expanded clones.

>TRBJ2-1|TRBD1|TRBV29-1|.
TGCAGCGTTCCGGACAGGCTAAGTCCCGGCAATGAGCAGCTCTTC
CSVPDRLSPGNEQLF
>TRBJ2-3|.|TRBV25-1|few
TGTGCCAGCAGTGAGGATCGGGCGGCATACACAGATACGCAGTATTTT
CASSEDRAAYTDTQYF
>TRBJ1-3|.|TRBV2|.
TGTGCCAGCAGTGATCCGGTCCCTCCAAACACCATATATTTT
CASSDPVPPNTIYF
>TRBJ2-3|TRBD1|TRBV2|few
TGTGCCAGCAGTAGACAGGGGTACACAGATACGCAGTATTTT
CASSRQGYTDTQYF
>TRBJ2-4|.|TRBV12-3/TRBV12-4|.
TGTGCCAGCGCGGGAACCAAAAACATTCAGTACTTC
CASAGTKNIQYF
>TRBJ1-1|.|TRBV4-3|.
TGCGCCAGCAGCCAGGAATACACGGGGACTGAAGCTTTCTTT
CASSQEYTGTEAFF
>TRBJ2-1|TRBD2|TRBV5-1|.
TGCGCCAGCAGCGGAAGCGGGAGGCGGGATGAGCAGTTCTTC
CASSGSGRRDEQFF
>TRBJ2-7|TRBD2|TRBV7-9|.
TGTGCCAGCAGCTTTACGACTAGCGGGAGGCGCGAGCAGTACTTC
CASSFTTSGRREQYF
>TRBJ2-1|.|TRBV4-1|few
TGCGCCAGCAGCCCCATAGGTGGGGATGAGCAGTTCTTC
CASSPIGGDEQFF
>TRBJ1-6|.|TRBV9|.
TGTGCCAGCACCGATGGAGGTGGGGGCGGGATTTCACCCCTCCACTTT
CASTDGGGGGISPLHF
>TRBJ2-1|.|TRBV29-1|.
TGCAGCGTTGAGGGCCGAGGGACGTACAATGAGCAGTTCTTC
CSVEGRGTYNEQFF
>TRBJ2-7|TRBD1|TRBV9|few
TGTGCCAGCAGCGTGGGACAGGGCTTTACCTACGAGCAGTACTTC
CASSVGQGFTYEQYF
>TRBJ1-2|.|TRBV6-6|.
TGTGCCAGCAGCTCCGGCAACAGCTACACCTTC
CASSSGNSYTF
>TRBJ2-7|.|TRBV5-1|.
TGCGCCAGCAGCTTGGCCGCAGGGACCCTATACGAGCAGTACTTC
CASSLAAGTLYEQYF
>TRBJ2-7|TRBD2|TRBV4-3|few
TGTGCCAGCAGCCAAGCGGGGGAATCCTACGAGCAGTACTTC
CASSQAGESYEQYF
>TRBJ2-1|.|TRBV7-2|.
TGTGCCAGCAGCTTAGGGCCTAGGGGGATGAATGAGCAGTTCTTC
CASSLGPRGMNEQFF
>TRBJ2-5|TRBD2|TRBV5-1|.
TGCGCCAGCAGACCGGGACTAAATCAAGAGACCCAGTACTTC
CASRPGLNQETQYF
>TRBJ2-3|.|TRBV9|.
TGTGCCAGCAGCGTAGAGTCCAGGGGAATCACAGATACGCAGTATTTT
CASSVESRGITDTQYF
>TRBJ2-2|.|TRBV4-3|few
TGCGCCAGCAGCCAAGATGATGGAGGTGCCGGGGAGCTGTTTTTT
CASSQDDGGAGELFF
>TRBJ1-2|TRBD1|TRBV29-1|few
TGCAGCGTTACAGGGGGGTATGGCTACACCTTC
CSVTGGYGYTF
>TRBJ1-2|.|TRBV27|.
TGTGCCAGCAGTTTATCGCCCAGCACTAACTATGGCTACACCTTC
CASSLSPSTNYGYTF
>TRBJ1-1|.|TRBV29-1|.
TGCAGCGTTGAGGGGGCCGTGGGCACTGAAGCTTTCTTT
CSVEGAVGTEAFF
>TRBJ2-7|.|TRBV27|.
TGTGCCAGCAGCCCCGAAGATGCTTGGACGTACGAGCAGTACTTC
CASSPEDAWTYEQYF
>TRBJ2-3|TRBD2|TRBV12-3/TRBV12-4|few
TGTGCCAGCAGCCTTCACGGGGAGGGGAGGAGGACAGATACGCAGTATTTT
CASSLHGEGRRTDTQYF
>TRBJ1-6|.|TRBV4-3|.
TGCGCCAGCAGCCCGATCCTTCTCTCCTATAATTCACCCCTCCACTTT
CASSPILLSYNSPLHF
>TRBJ2-5|.|TRBV20-1|.
TGCAGTGCTAGAGAATCACCATTAAAAGAGACCCAGTACTTC
CSARESPLKETQYF